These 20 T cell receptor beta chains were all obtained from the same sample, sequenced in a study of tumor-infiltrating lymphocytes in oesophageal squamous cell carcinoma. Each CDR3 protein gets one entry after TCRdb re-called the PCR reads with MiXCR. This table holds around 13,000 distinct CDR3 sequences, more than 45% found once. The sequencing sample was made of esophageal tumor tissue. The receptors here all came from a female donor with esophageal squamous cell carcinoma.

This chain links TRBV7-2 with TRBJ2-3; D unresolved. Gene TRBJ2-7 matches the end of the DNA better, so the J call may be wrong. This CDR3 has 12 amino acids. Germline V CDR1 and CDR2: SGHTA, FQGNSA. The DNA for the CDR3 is TGTGCCAGCAGTTCCGGAGCCTACGAGCAGTACTTC. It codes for CASSSGAYEQYF.

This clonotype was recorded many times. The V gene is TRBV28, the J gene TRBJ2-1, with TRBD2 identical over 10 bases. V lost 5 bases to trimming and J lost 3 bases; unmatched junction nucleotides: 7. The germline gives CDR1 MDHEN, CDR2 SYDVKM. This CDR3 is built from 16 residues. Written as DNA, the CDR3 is TGTGCCAGCAGTCCGTGGACTAGCGGTTACTACAATGAGCAGTTCTTC. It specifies CASSPWTSGYYNEQFF.

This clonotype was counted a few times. The CDR3 DNA is TGTGCCAGCAGTTCCGGGACAGGGGACAATGAGCAGTTCTTC. Translating it yields CASSSGTGDNEQFF. The chain uses TRBV12-3 or TRBV12-4 and TRBJ2-1, with 10 bases that match TRBD1. With V trimmed by 4 bases and J by 5 bases, 2 bases remained unmatched. This CDR3 region has 14 residues.

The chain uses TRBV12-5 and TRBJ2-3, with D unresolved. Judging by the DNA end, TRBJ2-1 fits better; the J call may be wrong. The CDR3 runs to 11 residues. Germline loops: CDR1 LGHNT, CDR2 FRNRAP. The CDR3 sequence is CASGPGYEQFF. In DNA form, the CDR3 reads TGTGCTAGTGGTCCAGGCTATGAGCAGTTCTTC.

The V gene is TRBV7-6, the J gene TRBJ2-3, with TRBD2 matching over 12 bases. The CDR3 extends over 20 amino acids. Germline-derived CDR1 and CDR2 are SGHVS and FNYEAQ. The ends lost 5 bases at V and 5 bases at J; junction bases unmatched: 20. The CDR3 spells CASSPLSPNPTSGSGDTQYF. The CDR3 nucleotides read TGTGCCAGCAGCCCACTAAGCCCAAACCCGACTAGCGGGAGTGGAGATACGCAGTATTTT.

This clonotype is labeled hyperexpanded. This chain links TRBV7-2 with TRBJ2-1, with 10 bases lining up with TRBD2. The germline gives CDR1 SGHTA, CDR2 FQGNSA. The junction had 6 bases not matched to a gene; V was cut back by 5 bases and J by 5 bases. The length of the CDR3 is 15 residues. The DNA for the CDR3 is TGTGCCAGCAGCGTCACTAGCGGGGTTAACAATGAGCAGTTCTTC. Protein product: CASSVTSGVNNEQFF. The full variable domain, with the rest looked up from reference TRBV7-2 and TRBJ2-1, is GAGVSQSPSNKVTEKGKDVELRCDPISGHTALYWYRQSLGQGLEFLIYFQGNSAPDKSGLPSDRFSAERTGGSVSTLTIQRTQQEDSAVYLCASSVTSGVNNEQFFGPGTRLTVL.

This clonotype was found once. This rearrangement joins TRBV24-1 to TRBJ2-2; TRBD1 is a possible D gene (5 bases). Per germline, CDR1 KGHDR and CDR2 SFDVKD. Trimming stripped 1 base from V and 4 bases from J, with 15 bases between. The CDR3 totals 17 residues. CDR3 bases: TGTGCCACCAGTGATTTCACAGCGACTCAGGGCACCGGGGAGCTGTTTTTT. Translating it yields CATSDFTATQGTGELFF.

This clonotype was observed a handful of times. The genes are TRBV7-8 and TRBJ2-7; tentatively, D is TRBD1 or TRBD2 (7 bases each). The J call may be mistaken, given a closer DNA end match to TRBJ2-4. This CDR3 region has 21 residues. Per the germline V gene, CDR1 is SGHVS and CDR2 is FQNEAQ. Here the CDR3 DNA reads TGTGCCAGCAGCTTAGACGGCGACAGGGTCTGGGGGGGTTATATTGGAAACATTCAGTACTTC. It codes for CASSLDGDRVWGGYIGNIQYF.

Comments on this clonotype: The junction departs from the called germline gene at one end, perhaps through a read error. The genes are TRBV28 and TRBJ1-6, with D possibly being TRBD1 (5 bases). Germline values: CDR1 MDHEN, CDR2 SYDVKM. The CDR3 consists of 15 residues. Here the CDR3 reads CASTHRNGVAYEQYF. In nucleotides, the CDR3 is TGTGCCAGCACCCACAGGAACGGAGTGGCTTACGAGCAGTACTTT.

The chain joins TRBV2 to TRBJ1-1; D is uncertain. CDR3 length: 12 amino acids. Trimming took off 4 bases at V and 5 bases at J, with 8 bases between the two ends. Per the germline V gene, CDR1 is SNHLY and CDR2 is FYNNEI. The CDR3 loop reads CASSGAGTEAFF. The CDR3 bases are TGTGCCAGCAGTGGCGCCGGTACTGAAGCTTTCTTT.

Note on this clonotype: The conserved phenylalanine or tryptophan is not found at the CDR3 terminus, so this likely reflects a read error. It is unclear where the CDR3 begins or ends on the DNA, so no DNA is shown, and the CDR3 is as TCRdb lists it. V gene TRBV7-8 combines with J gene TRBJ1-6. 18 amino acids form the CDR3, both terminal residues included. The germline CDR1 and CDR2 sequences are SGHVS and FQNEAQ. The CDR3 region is CASSYTTSGTYNEQFFGP.

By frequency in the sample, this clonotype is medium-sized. The CDR3 bases are TGTGCCAGCAGACAGGGTGTGGAGACCCAGTACTTC. Its protein is CASRQGVETQYF. This chain links TRBV6-1 with TRBJ2-5; perhaps TRBD1 as D (6 bases). Germline CDR1 is MNHNS and CDR2 is SASEGT. The CDR3 runs to 12 residues. V dropped 6 bases and J dropped 5 bases, with 10 bases sitting between them.

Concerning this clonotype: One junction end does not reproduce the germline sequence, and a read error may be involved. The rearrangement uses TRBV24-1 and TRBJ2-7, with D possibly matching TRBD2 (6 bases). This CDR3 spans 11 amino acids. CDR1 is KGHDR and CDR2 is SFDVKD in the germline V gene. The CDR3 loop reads CATSEGRGLFF. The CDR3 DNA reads TGTGCCACCAGTGAAGGTCGGGGACTGTTCTTC.

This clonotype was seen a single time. In DNA, the CDR3 is TGTGCCAGCAGCTTAAGGACAGGGGGGACTGAAGCTTTCTTT. The encoded protein is CASSLRTGGTEAFF. The chain recombines TRBV7-2 with TRBJ1-1; TRBD1 agrees at 10 bases. This CDR3 contains 14 residues. The J segment lost 5 bases and the V segment lost 2 bases, leaving 2 bases of the junction unmatched. Germline CDR1 SGHTA, CDR2 FQGNSA.

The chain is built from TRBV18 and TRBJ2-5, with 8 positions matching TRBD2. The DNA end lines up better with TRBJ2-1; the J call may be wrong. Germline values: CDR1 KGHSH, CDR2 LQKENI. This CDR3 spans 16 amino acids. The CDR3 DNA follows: TGTGCCAGCTCACCACCGGAGCGCGGGGGGCACTACGAGCAGTTCTTC. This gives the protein CASSPPERGGHYEQFF.

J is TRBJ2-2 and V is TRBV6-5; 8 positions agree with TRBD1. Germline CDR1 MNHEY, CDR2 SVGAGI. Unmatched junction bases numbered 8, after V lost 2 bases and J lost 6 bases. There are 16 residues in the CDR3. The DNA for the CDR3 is TGTGCCAGCAGTTACGATCAGGGGGCCATGGCCGGGGAGCTGTTTTTT. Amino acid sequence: CASSYDQGAMAGELFF.

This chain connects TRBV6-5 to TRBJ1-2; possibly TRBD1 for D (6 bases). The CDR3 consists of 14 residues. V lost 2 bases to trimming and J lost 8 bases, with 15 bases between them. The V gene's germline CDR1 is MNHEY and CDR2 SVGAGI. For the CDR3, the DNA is TGTGCCAGCAGTTACCAAGGGGGGGGTGGAGGCTACACCTTC. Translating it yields CASSYQGGGGGYTF.

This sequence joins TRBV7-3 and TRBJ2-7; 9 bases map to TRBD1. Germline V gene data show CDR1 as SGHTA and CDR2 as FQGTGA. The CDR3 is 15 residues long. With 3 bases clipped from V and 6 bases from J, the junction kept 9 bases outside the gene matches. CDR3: CASSLTGGFGGEQYF. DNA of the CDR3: TGTGCCAGCAGCTTGACAGGGGGGTTCGGAGGCGAGCAGTACTTC.

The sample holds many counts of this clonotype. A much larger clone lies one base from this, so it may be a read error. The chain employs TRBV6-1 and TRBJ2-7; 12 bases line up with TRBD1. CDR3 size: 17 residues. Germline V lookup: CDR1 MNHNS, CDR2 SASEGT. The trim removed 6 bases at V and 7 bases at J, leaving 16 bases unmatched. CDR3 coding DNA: TGTGCCAGCAGCCGAGGGACAGGGGGCTACATTCATAATGAGCAGTACTTC. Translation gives CASSRGTGGYIHNEQYF.

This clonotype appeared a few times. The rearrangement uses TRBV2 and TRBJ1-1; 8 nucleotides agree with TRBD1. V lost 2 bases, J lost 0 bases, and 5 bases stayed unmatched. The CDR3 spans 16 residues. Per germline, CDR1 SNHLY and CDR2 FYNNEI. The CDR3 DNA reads TGTGCCAGCAGTGAAACATGGACAGGGATGAACACTGAAGCTTTCTTT. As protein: CASSETWTGMNTEAFF.